A selection of T cell receptor beta chains follows, all from one sample in a study of response to subunit inactivated influenza vaccine. In TCRdb, the RT-PCR reads were re-called with MiXCR into one record per CDR3 protein. The table has about half a million distinct CDR3 sequences, approximately 24% seen once. Sample: CD4+ T cells sorted from PBMCs, taken more than 4 days after vaccination. The receptors were gathered from a man in his forties or fifties who received an inactivated influenza vaccine. Each CDR3 is given with its conserved first and last residue. A D gene is named only where the DNA matches it firmly. Some rows have no size entry. The others give once, few or many, or a class for an expanded clone.

v_gene	d_gene	abundance	j_gene	CDR3nt	CDR3aa
TRBV12-3/TRBV12-4	-	many	TRBJ2-1	TGTGCCAGCAGTTTAGCGAACAATGAGCAGTTCTTC	CASSLANNEQFF
TRBV20-1	TRBD2	few	TRBJ2-7	TGCAGTGCTAGAGCAGGATGGAGCGGGGGGAACTACTACGAGCAGTACTTC	CSARAGWSGGNYYEQYF
TRBV6-1	TRBD1	-	TRBJ2-7	TGTGCCAGCAGCCAACAGGGGATGGGCTACGAGCAGTACTTC	CASSQQGMGYEQYF
TRBV18	-	-	TRBJ2-1	TGTGCCAGCTCACCCTCATCACAGGGCCAGCAGTTCTTC	CASSPSSQGQQFF
TRBV21-1	-	-	TRBJ2-7	TGTGCCAGCAGCGAGAACTTACTAGCGACCTACGAGCAGTACTTC	CASSENLLATYEQYF
TRBV6-2/TRBV6-3	-	few	TRBJ2-3	TGTGCCAGCAGTTACGCCCAATCGACCTCAGGCACGCAGTATTTT	CASSYAQSTSGTQYF
TRBV20-1	TRBD2	-	TRBJ2-1	TGCAGTGCTAGTACTCTTCGCGGGGGTTCCTACAATGAGCAGTTCTTC	CSASTLRGGSYNEQFF
TRBV7-2	-	few	TRBJ2-1	TGTGCCAGCAGCTTCTTAGGGGCAATCTACAATGAGCAGTTCTTC	CASSFLGAIYNEQFF
TRBV4-1	-	-	TRBJ1-2	TGCGCCAGCAGCCAGTCACTAATCGGCTATGGCTACACCTTC	CASSQSLIGYGYTF
TRBV19	-	-	TRBJ2-7	TGTGCCAGTAGGAGGGAGCAAAGCTACGAGCAGTACTTC	CASRREQSYEQYF
TRBV6-2/TRBV6-3	-	-	TRBJ1-6	TGTGCCAGCAGTTACTCGGGGATCAATTCACCCCTCCACTTT	CASSYSGINSPLHF
TRBV7-2	-	-	TRBJ1-1	TGTGCCAGCAGCCCAATGGCGGCTAACACTGAAGCTTTCTTT	CASSPMAANTEAFF
TRBV19	-	-	TRBJ2-1	TGTGCCAGTAGTATAGCCCGGTACAATGAGCAGTTCTTC	CASSIARYNEQFF
TRBV11-2	TRBD2	-	TRBJ2-5	TGTGCCAGCAGCCTGCTGTATAGCGGGGGGGCCCAGGGGGAGACCCAGTACTTC	CASSLLYSGGAQGETQYF
TRBV20-1	-	-	TRBJ2-1	TGCAGTGCTACGGGTCGGCAGAACTATGAGCAGTTCTTC	CSATGRQNYEQFF
TRBV5-1	-	few	TRBJ1-1	TGCGCCAGCAGTGGAGTCTTTGGGACTGAAGCTTTCTTT	CASSGVFGTEAFF
TRBV29-1	TRBD1	-	TRBJ2-7	TGCAGCGTTGGGGACAGGGCGTACGAGCAGTACTTC	CSVGDRAYEQYF
TRBV3-1	-	-	TRBJ1-1	TGTGCCAGCAGCCCAGGGGATGAAGCTTTCTTT	CASSPGDEAFF
TRBV12-3/TRBV12-4	-	few	TRBJ1-1	TGTGCCAGCAGGGTCCAGGAGTACACTGAAGCTTTCTTT	CASRVQEYTEAFF
TRBV6-5	-	-	TRBJ2-3	TGTGCCAGCAGAACTCGGGGGGCCGGAGGAGAGCAGTATTTT	CASRTRGAGGEQYF
TRBV18	-	-	TRBJ1-3	TGTGCCAGCTCACCAAGTGGCTCTGGAAACACCATATATTTT	CASSPSGSGNTIYF
TRBV20-1	-	-	TRBJ2-2	TGCAGTGCTAGGGCCAGGAGCACCGGGGAGCTGTTTTTT	CSARARSTGELFF
TRBV12-3/TRBV12-4	-	many	TRBJ2-3	TGTGCCAGCAGCCGAACTAGAAGCACAGATACGCAGTATTTT	CASSRTRSTDTQYF
TRBV24-1	-	few	TRBJ2-1	TGTGCCACCAGTGCCAGGTTTAATGAGCAGTTCTTC	CATSARFNEQFF
TRBV2	TRBD1	few	TRBJ2-3	TGTGCCAGCAGTGAACAGGGGGCTGCCACAGATACGCAGTATTTT	CASSEQGAATDTQYF
TRBV7-3	TRBD2	-	TRBJ2-3	TGTGCCAGCAGCTTAGTACTAGCGGGAGCAGAAGATACGCAGTATTTT	CASSLVLAGAEDTQYF
TRBV7-2	TRBD1	few	TRBJ1-1	TGTGCCAGCAGCCGGACCGGACAGGGGATCACTGAAGCTTTCTTT	CASSRTGQGITEAFF
TRBV2	-	-	TRBJ1-1	TGTGCCAGCAGTGCAGGGGATAGGACTGAAGCTTTCTTT	CASSAGDRTEAFF
TRBV10-3	-	many	TRBJ2-7	TGTGCCATCAGTGGGCAGGGAATCTACGAGCAGTACTTC	CAISGQGIYEQYF
TRBV4-1	-	-	TRBJ2-7	TGCGCCAGCAGCCACGCCTATGCGGGACAGAAGCACTACGAGCAGTACTTC	CASSHAYAGQKHYEQYF
TRBV9	-	few	TRBJ2-5	TGTGCCAGCAGCGTAGGACCGGGCCAAGAGACCCAGTACTTC	CASSVGPGQETQYF
TRBV4-3	TRBD2	-	TRBJ2-5	TGCGCCAGCAGCCACGCCTTAGCGGGAGGTTTCCAAGAGACCCAGTACTTC	CASSHALAGGFQETQYF
TRBV18	TRBD2	few	TRBJ2-1	TGTGCCAGCTCACCTCCGGGCGGGAGCGCCACCTACAATGAGCAGTTCTTC	CASSPPGGSATYNEQFF
TRBV11-3	-	-	TRBJ2-2	TGTGCCAGCAGCTCCGCGGGACTGGCGAACACCGGGGAGCTGTTTTTT	CASSSAGLANTGELFF
TRBV12-3/TRBV12-4	TRBD1	-	TRBJ1-3	TGTGCCACGACAGGGAACTCTGGAAACACCATATATTTT	CATTGNSGNTIYF
TRBV11-2	-	few	TRBJ1-5	TGTGCCAGCAGCCGGGAGTTCAATCAGCCCCAGCATTTT	CASSREFNQPQHF
TRBV12-3/TRBV12-4	TRBD2	-	TRBJ2-1	TGTGCGTCCCGGACTAGCGGGATAAATGAGCAGTTCTTC	CASRTSGINEQFF